This entry lists 29 T cell receptor beta chains sequenced from one sample in a study of CD8 T cells in Susac syndrome (dated by TCRdb to between 2018 and 2021). Libraries were prepared through the immunoSEQ multiplex PCR assay. RNA was extracted with the RNeasy kit and 0.5 to 1 ug was reverse transcribed using random hexamers. TCRdb trimmed public reads at Q25 via fastp, called clones via MiXCR and kept in-frame beta chains. Rows are unified per CDR3 protein, each entry keeping the most common DNA and genes. The sample table holds approximately 160,000 distinct CDR3 sequences, of which 95% to 96% were seen once. The ten biggest clones cover about 0.12% of the sample. Sequenced sample: CD4+ T cells from PBMCs. Receptors were obtained from a human donor with Susac syndrome.

The chain has TRBV6-2 or TRBV6-3 and TRBJ2-1; 7 bases agree with TRBD2. With 6 bases clipped from V and 7 bases from J, the junction kept 6 bases outside the gene matches. CDR1 and CDR2 (germline): MNHEY, SVGEGT. This CDR3 is 13 amino acids long. The DNA for the CDR3 is TGTGCCAGCAGAGGCGGGAGCTATAATGAGCAGTTCTTC. It yields the protein CASRGGSYNEQFF.

The V and J genes are TRBV27 and TRBJ2-7, with D possibly being TRBD1 (5 bases). Between the trimmed V and J ends, which lost 7 bases and 3 bases, there was a span of 7 bases. The CDR3 loop spans 11 amino acids. The V gene's germline CDR1 is MNHEY and CDR2 SMNVEV (reference sequence). Written as DNA, the CDR3 is TGTGCCAGCACAAGGGGCTACGAGCAGTACTTC. This codes for CASTRGYEQYF.

The chain is built from TRBV9 and TRBJ1-2; D is uncertain. The CDR3 extends over 12 amino acids. Germline V CDR1 and CDR2: SGDLS, YYNGEE. Trimming stripped 3 bases from V and 4 bases from J, with 7 bases between. The CDR3 sequence: CASSAYGYGYTF. The CDR3 coding sequence is TGTGCCAGCAGCGCTTACGGCTATGGCTACACCTTC. Full variable domain (missing parts from reference TRBV9 and TRBJ1-2): DSGVTQTPKHLITATGQRVTLRCSPRSGDLSVYWYQQSLDQGLQFLIQYYNGEERAKGNILERFSAQQFPDLHSELNLSSLELGDSALYFCASSAYGYGYTFGSGTRLTVV.

The V call is TRBV3-1, the J call TRBJ2-5, with TRBD2 identical over 14 bases. The germline V gene encodes CDR1 LGHDT and CDR2 YNNKEL (reference sequence). CDR3 length equals 21 residues. After removal of 0 bases from V and 1 base from J, the junction contained 13 bases not matched to a gene. The CDR3 sequence: CASSQDEGLAGVMRSQETQYF. The CDR3 region has the DNA TGTGCCAGCAGCCAAGACGAGGGACTAGCGGGAGTCATGAGGTCCCAAGAGACCCAGTACTTC.

This chain connects TRBV2 to TRBJ2-3, with unresolved D. The V and J ends lost 0 bases and 5 bases respectively, with 9 bases between them. Per the germline V gene, CDR1 is SNHLY and CDR2 is FYNNEI. The length of the CDR3 is 14 residues. The CDR3, as DNA: TGTGCCAGCAGTGAAGCGGTCTCTGGAGATACGCAGTATTTT. It specifies CASSEAVSGDTQYF.

The V call is TRBV30, the J call TRBJ2-1; TRBD1 agrees at 7 bases. CDR3 size: 12 residues. CDR1 is GTSNPN, CDR2 SVGIG, per germline (reference sequence). Losses at the gene ends were 3 bases for V and 7 bases for J; bases not matched to a gene: 3. CDR3 in amino acids: CAWRAQGNEQFF. The DNA of the CDR3 is TGTGCCTGGAGGGCACAGGGGAATGAGCAGTTCTTC.

The chain carries TRBV7-2 and TRBJ1-5; D possibly corresponds to TRBD1 (5 bases). The V gene lost 5 bases and the J gene lost 6 bases, with 14 bases spanning the gap. This CDR3 has 14 amino acids. Germline-derived CDR1 and CDR2 are SGHTA and FQGNSA. The CDR3 is CASSPRGFPQPQHF. CDR3 bases: TGTGCCAGCAGCCCACGGGGGTTCCCTCAGCCCCAGCATTTT.

J is TRBJ2-3 and V is TRBV29-1; D call uncertain. The CDR3 is 11 amino acids. Germline loops: CDR1 SQVTM, CDR2 ANQGSEA. V was trimmed by 1 base and J by 1 base, leaving 0 bases between them. The CDR3 nucleotides read TGCAGCGTTGAAGGCACAGATACGCAGTATTTT. Translated, it gives CSVEGTDTQYF.

V gene TRBV11-2 combines with J gene TRBJ1-6; 7 bases map to TRBD1. Trimming at V came to 6 bases and at J to 7 bases, leaving 12 bases not matched to a gene. The CDR3 extends over 16 amino acids. Germline values: CDR1 SGHAT, CDR2 FQNNGV. In DNA, the CDR3 is TGTGCCAGCAGTCTCCGGGACAGTACTGGCAATTCACCCCTCCACTTT. Protein product: CASSLRDSTGNSPLHF.

The rearrangement links TRBV7-2 to TRBJ1-2; TRBD1 aligns across 9 bases. CDR3 size: 13 residues. Germline assignment: CDR1 SGHTA and CDR2 FQGNSA. V lost 6 bases to trimming and J lost 8 bases; unmatched junction nucleotides: 7. The CDR3 here is CASRLQGAIGYTF. The CDR3 DNA follows: TGTGCCAGCAGACTACAGGGGGCGATAGGCTACACCTTC.

This chain joins TRBV24-1 and TRBJ2-3, with 7 bases lining up with TRBD1. V was clipped by 4 bases and J by 6 bases; unmatched bases: 9. Germline-derived CDR1 and CDR2 are KGHDR and SFDVKD. The CDR3 is 15 residues long. CDR3 region: CATSDRDRATDTQYF. Written as DNA, the CDR3 is TGTGCCACCAGTGACCGCGACAGGGCGACGGATACGCAGTATTTT.

This clonotype was counted a single time. The gene calls are TRBV20-1 and TRBJ2-3; D possibly matches TRBD1 or TRBD2 (5 bases each). CDR3 size: 15 residues. With 2 bases removed from V and 0 bases from J, the gap between germline ends came to 12 bases. CDR1 is DFQATT and CDR2 is SNEGSKA in the germline V gene (reference sequence). The CDR3 DNA follows: TGCAGTGCTAGAAAAGGGACGGGGAGCACAGATACGCAGTATTTT. It encodes CSARKGTGSTDTQYF.

The chain couples TRBV15 to TRBJ1-1, with 9 positions matching TRBD1. This CDR3 is built from 15 residues. The V gene end was trimmed by 0 bases and the J gene end by 2 bases; junction bases not matched to a gene: 1. The germline V gene encodes CDR1 LNHNV and CDR2 YYDKDF (reference sequence). DNA for the CDR3: TGTGCCACCAGCAGAGAGGGACAGGGTAACACTGAAGCTTTCTTT. Translated, it gives CATSREGQGNTEAFF.

This clonotype was seen more than once but under ten times. This chain joins TRBV6-5 and TRBJ2-3; the D is unclear. The CDR3 totals 11 residues. CDR1 and CDR2 (germline): MNHEY, SVGAGI. Trimming removed 1 base at V and 5 bases at J, with 1 base between. The CDR3 nucleotides are TGTGCCAGCAGTTACTTAGATACGCAGTATTTT. Translating gives CASSYLDTQYF.

This chain connects TRBV30 to TRBJ1-1; no clear D gene. The CDR3 spans 12 residues. The V end was cut by 2 bases, the J end by 4 bases, with 8 bases between. Germline V gene data show CDR1 as GTSNPN and CDR2 as SVGIG (reference sequence). CDR3 DNA sequence: TGTGCCTGGAGTCACCGGGGCACTGAAGCTTTCTTT. Its translation is CAWSHRGTEAFF.

The V and J genes are TRBV9 and TRBJ1-2, with D possibly being TRBD1 (5 bases). Germline V CDR1 and CDR2: SGDLS, YYNGEE. This CDR3 region has 14 residues. Trimming pared 0 bases from V and 4 bases from J, leaving 10 bases between. CDR3 sequence reads: CASSVEDRFYGYTF. The CDR3 nucleotides read TGTGCCAGCAGCGTAGAAGACAGATTCTATGGCTACACCTTC.

This rearrangement joins TRBV5-1 to TRBJ2-3, with no clear D. V lost 0 bases to trimming and J lost 4 bases, with 9 bases between them. CDR1 is SGHRS and CDR2 is YFSETQ in the germline V gene. The CDR3 runs to 14 residues. The CDR3 loop reads CASSLGVTPDTQYF. Written as DNA, the CDR3 is TGCGCCAGCAGCTTGGGAGTAACCCCAGATACGCAGTATTTT.

The J gene is TRBJ2-4, the V gene TRBV4-2; 7 bases line up with TRBD1. Germline-derived CDR1 and CDR2 are LGHNA and YNFKEQ. The junction had 13 bases not matched to a gene; V was cut back by 0 bases and J by 8 bases. There are 17 residues in the CDR3. In DNA form, the CDR3 reads TGTGCCAGCAGCCAAGATGCCGGGTCGACAGGGAGAGACATTCAGTACTTC. Residues: CASSQDAGSTGRDIQYF.

The rearrangement links TRBV6-2 or TRBV6-3 to TRBJ2-5, with D maybe TRBD2 (6 bases). V was pared by 8 bases and J by 2 bases, with 6 bases between. The CDR3 has 11 residues. CDR1 MNHEY and CDR2 SVGEGT come from the germline V gene. The CDR3 bases are TGTGCCAGCGCGGGGCAAGAGACCCAGTACTTC. This encodes CASAGQETQYF.

The count of this clonotype is one. This chain uses TRBV18 with TRBJ2-7; D gene unclear. The V gene lost 0 bases and the J gene lost 4 bases, with 13 bases spanning the gap. CDR3 length equals 15 residues. Germline V CDR1 and CDR2: KGHSH, LQKENI. This chain's CDR3 is CASSPPSPKVYEQYF. The CDR3 DNA sequence: TGTGCCAGCTCACCACCCTCGCCGAAGGTATACGAGCAGTACTTC.

This clonotype was counted a few times. The CDR3 loop reads CASGVGNQPQHF. Here the CDR3 DNA reads TGTGCTAGTGGTGTGGGCAATCAGCCCCAGCATTTT. The chain couples TRBV12-5 to TRBJ1-5; unclear D gene. Trimming took off 5 bases at V and 2 bases at J, with 4 bases between the two ends. The CDR3 loop spans 12 amino acids. The germline gives CDR1 LGHNT, CDR2 FRNRAP.

The V call is TRBV14, the J call TRBJ1-4; D remains unclear. The CDR3 totals 17 residues. Germline CDR1 is SGHDN and CDR2 is FVKESK. The V end was cut by 4 bases, the J end by 0 bases, with 15 bases between. The CDR3 region is CASSPKGDLATNEKLFF. In DNA form, the CDR3 reads TGTGCCAGCAGCCCGAAAGGAGACCTTGCAACTAATGAAAAACTGTTTTTT.

V and J are TRBV4-2 and TRBJ1-2, with 8 bases lining up with TRBD1. The V gene end was trimmed by 4 bases and the J gene end by 7 bases; junction bases not matched to a gene: 17. CDR1 is LGHNA and CDR2 is YNFKEQ in the germline V gene. This CDR3 is 17 amino acids long. The CDR3 reads CASSPQVQDRVGRGYTF. The CDR3 nucleotides are TGTGCCAGCAGCCCGCAAGTGCAGGACAGGGTTGGGCGTGGCTACACCTTC.

The chain is built from TRBV2 and TRBJ1-5, with a possible D match to TRBD1 (6 bases). Between the trimmed V and J ends, which lost 7 bases and 2 bases, there was a span of 12 bases. The germline V gene has CDR1 SNHLY and CDR2 FYNNEI. The CDR3 totals 14 residues. CDR3 region: CASKQGWGNQPQHF. CDR3 bases: TGTGCCAGCAAACAGGGTTGGGGCAATCAGCCCCAGCATTTT.

The V call is TRBV28, the J call TRBJ2-1; TRBD2 agrees at 9 bases. The CDR3 contains 13 residues. V gave up 6 bases and J gave up 5 bases; unmatched junction bases: 2. Looked up from germline, CDR1 is MDHEN and CDR2 is SYDVKM. The CDR3: CASRTSGHNEQFF. The CDR3 region has the DNA TGTGCCAGCAGGACTAGCGGACACAATGAGCAGTTCTTC.

This chain connects TRBV7-2 to TRBJ2-5; the match to TRBD2 covers 7 bases. Germline loops: CDR1 SGHTA, CDR2 FQGNSA. J gave up 4 bases and V 5 bases, and 4 bases lay outside the gene matches. The CDR3 is 13 residues long. The CDR3, as DNA: TGTGCCAGCAGCCGGGGGGTCACAGAGACCCAGTACTTC. It codes for CASSRGVTETQYF.

This CDR3 is CASSQGGWGTDTQYF. CDR3 sequence (DNA): TGTGCCAGCAGCCAAGGAGGGTGGGGCACAGATACGCAGTATTTT. The chain combines TRBV3-1 with TRBJ2-3; a possible D gene is TRBD2 (5 bases). The ends were cut back, 1 base at V and 1 base at J, with 9 bases in the middle. Germline-derived CDR1 and CDR2 are LGHDT and YNNKEL (reference sequence). The CDR3 length is 15 residues.

The V call is TRBV28, the J call TRBJ2-5; D remains ambiguous. This CDR3 has 11 amino acids. The V end was cut by 5 bases, the J end by 13 bases, with 14 bases between. The germline gives CDR1 MDHEN, CDR2 SYDVKM. CDR3 in amino acids: CASSIPGQRYF. The CDR3 bases are TGTGCCAGCAGTATTCCGGGTCAGCGGTACTTC. The full variable domain, with the rest looked up from reference TRBV28 and TRBJ2-5, is DVKVTQSSRYLVKRTGEKVFLECVQDMDHENMFWYRQDPGLGLRLIYFSYDVKMKEKGDIPEGYSVSREKKERFSLILESASTNQTSMYLCASSIPGQRYFGPGTRLLVL.

The chain joins TRBV24-1 to TRBJ2-6; D unresolved. V lost 9 bases and J 4 bases, leaving 9 bases between the germline ends. In germline, CDR1 is KGHDR, CDR2 SFDVKD. CDR3 length: 13 amino acids. For the CDR3, the DNA is TGTGCCACCGGACGTCCAGGGGCCAACGTCCTGACTTTC. It specifies CATGRPGANVLTF.